The sequence of this T cell receptor (beta chain) was determined in a study of blood T cell repertoires in COVID-19. Germline lookup yields CDR1 SGHRS and CDR2 YFSETQ. V was cut by 2 bases and J by 3 bases, with 11 bases left in between. The CDR3 has 14 residues. TCRdb keeps only in-frame clones here, not all; method: immunoSEQ multiplex PCR. The data contain a few hundred thousand clones, around 90% of them singletons. V is TRBV5-1 and J is TRBJ1-2; D might be TRBD1 (5 bases). Material: PBMCs or T cells enriched from blood (not recorded which). This clonotype was sampled from a woman in her late teens or twenties who had recovered from COVID-19. CDR3 nucleotide sequence: TGCGCCAGCAGCTTCGGGGAGGGGTACTATGGCTACACCTTC. Its protein product is CASSFGEGYYGYTF.